The TCR beta chain under discussion was sequenced for a study of metastatic and nonmetastatic thyroid tumors. Across the whole study: Across blood and tumor or nodule tissue, repertoires from malignant and benign thyroid patients were compared with one another.

Germline loops: CDR1 MNHNS, CDR2 SASEGT. Trimming stripped 8 bases from V and 6 bases from J, with 20 bases between. The CDR3 is 14 amino acids. With MiXCR, TCRdb reprocessed the PCR reads. The table shows 30,000 or so clones, with 25% to 30% occurring only once. The entire patient cohort was treatment-naive prior to thyroid surgery. This receptor was identified in a female donor with papillary thyroid cancer or a benign thyroid nodule (not recorded which). Some clones in this sample may be carry-over from other donors' samples. The chain couples TRBV6-1 to TRBJ2-7; tentatively, D is TRBD1 (8 bases). The sample consisted of blood. CDR3: CASGTTGEGGEQYF. Here the CDR3 DNA reads TGTGCCAGCGGTACGACAGGGGAGGGTGGCGAGCAGTACTTC.